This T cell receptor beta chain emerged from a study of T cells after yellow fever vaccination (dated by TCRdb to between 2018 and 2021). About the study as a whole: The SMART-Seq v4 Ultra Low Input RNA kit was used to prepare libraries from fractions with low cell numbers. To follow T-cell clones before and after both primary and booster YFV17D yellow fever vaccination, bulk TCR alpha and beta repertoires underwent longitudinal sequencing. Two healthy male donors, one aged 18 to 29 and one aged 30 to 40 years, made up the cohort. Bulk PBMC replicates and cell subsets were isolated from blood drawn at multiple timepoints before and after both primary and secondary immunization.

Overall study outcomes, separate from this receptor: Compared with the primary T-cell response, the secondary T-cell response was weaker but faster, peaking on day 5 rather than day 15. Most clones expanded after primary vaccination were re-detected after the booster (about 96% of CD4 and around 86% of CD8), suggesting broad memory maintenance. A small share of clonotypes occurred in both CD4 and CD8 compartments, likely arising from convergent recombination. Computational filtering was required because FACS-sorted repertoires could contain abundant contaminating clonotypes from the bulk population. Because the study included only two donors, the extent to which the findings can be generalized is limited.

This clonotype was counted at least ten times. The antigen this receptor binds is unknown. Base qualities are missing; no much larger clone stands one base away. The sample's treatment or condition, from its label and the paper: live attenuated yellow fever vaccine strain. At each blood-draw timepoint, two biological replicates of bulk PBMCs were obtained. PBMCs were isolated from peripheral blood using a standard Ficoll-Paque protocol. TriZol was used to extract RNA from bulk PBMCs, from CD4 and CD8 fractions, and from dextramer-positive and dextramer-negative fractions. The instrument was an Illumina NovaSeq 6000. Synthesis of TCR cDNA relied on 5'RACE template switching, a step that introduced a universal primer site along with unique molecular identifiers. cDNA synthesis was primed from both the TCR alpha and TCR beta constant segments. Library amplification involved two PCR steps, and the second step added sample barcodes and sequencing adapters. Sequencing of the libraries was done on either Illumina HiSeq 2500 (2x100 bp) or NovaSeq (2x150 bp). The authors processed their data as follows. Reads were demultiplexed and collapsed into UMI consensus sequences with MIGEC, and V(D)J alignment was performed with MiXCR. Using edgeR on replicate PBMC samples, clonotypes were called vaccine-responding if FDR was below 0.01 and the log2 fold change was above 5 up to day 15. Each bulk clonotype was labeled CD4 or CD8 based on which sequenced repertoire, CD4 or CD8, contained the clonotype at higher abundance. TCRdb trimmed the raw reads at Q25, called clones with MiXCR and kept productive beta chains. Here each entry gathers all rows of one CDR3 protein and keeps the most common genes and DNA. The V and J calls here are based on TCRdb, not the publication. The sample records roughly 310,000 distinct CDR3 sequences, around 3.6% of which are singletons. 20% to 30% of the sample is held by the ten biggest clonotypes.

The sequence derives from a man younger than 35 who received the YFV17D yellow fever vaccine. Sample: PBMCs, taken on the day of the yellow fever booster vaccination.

Read as DNA, the sequence is TGCGCCAGCCGGCCCCGAGCGGGGACGGGTGATACGCAGTATTTT. Translated, this gives CASRPRAGTGDTQYF. The chain is assembled from TRBV5-1 and TRBJ2-3, with TRBD2 matching 7 junction bases. At the junction V is shortened by 7 bases and J by 6 bases; bases outside the gene matches: 14. CDR1 SGHRS and CDR2 YFSETQ are derived from the germline V gene. The CDR3, from cysteine to phenylalanine, totals 15 residues. Solely the CDR3 DNA is kept, with 45 bases framed from the first base.